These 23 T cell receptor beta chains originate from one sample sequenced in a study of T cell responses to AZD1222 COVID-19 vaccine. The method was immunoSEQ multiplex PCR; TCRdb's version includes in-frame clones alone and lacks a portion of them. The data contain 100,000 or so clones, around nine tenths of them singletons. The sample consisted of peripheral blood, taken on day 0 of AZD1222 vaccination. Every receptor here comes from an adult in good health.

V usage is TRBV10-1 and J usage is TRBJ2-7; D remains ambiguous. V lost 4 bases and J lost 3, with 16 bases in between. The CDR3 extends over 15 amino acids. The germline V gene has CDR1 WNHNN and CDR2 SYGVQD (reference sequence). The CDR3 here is CASSGNRAPVYEQYF. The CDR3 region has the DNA TGCGCCAGCAGTGGGAACCGGGCCCCAGTCTACGAGCAGTACTTC.

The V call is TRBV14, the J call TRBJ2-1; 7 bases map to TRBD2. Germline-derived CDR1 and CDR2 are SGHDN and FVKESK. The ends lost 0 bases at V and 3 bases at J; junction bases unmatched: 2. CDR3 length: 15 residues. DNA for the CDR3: TGTGCCAGCAGCCAAGAACAGCGGGGCTACAATGAGCAGTTCTTC. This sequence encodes CASSQEQRGYNEQFF. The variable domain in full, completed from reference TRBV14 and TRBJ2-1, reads EAGVTQFPSHSVIEKGQTVTLRCDPISGHDNLYWYRRVMGKEIKFLLHFVKESKQDESGMPNNRFLAERTGGTYSTLKVQPAELEDSGVYFCASSQEQRGYNEQFFGPGTRLTVL.

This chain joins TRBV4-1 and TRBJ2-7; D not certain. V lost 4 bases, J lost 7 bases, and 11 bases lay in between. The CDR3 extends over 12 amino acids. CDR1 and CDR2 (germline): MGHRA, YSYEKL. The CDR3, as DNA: TGCGCCAGCAGCCTCCCTTTCGGGGAGCAGTACTTC. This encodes CASSLPFGEQYF.

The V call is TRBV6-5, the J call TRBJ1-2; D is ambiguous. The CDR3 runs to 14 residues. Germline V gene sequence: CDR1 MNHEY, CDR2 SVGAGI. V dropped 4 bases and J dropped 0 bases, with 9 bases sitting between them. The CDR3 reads CASSSIHANYGYTF. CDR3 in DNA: TGTGCCAGCAGTTCGATACACGCTAACTATGGCTACACCTTC.

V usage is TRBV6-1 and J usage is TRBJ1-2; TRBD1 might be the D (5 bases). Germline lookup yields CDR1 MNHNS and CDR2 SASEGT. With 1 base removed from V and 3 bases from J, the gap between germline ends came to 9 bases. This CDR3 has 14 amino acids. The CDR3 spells CASSEVGGDYGYTF. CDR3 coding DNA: TGTGCCAGCAGTGAAGTTGGGGGGGACTATGGCTACACCTTC.

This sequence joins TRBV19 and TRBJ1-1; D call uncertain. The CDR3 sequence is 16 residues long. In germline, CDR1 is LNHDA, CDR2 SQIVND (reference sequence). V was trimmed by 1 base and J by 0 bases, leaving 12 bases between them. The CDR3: CASSIGVGSMNTEAFF. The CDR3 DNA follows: TGTGCCAGTAGTATAGGTGTGGGTAGCATGAACACTGAAGCTTTCTTT.

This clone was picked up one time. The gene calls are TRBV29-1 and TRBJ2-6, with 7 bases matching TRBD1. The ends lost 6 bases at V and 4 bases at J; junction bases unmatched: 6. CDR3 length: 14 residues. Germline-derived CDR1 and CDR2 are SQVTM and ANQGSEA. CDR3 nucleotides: TGCAGCGTCGACAGGGTTTCGGGGGCCAACGTCCTGACTTTC. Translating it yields CSVDRVSGANVLTF.

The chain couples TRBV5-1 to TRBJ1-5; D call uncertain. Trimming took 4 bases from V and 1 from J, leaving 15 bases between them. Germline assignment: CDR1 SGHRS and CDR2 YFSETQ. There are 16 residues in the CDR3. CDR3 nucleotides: TGCGCCAGCAGCAATGGTCCGTCGGGGAGCAATCAGCCCCAGCATTTT. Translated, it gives CASSNGPSGSNQPQHF. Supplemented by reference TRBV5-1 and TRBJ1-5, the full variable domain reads KAGVTQTPRYLIKTRGQQVTLSCSPISGHRSVSWYQQTPGQGLQFLFEYFSETQRNKGNFPGRFSGRQFSNSRSEMNVSTLELGDSALYLCASSNGPSGSNQPQHFGDGTRLSIL.

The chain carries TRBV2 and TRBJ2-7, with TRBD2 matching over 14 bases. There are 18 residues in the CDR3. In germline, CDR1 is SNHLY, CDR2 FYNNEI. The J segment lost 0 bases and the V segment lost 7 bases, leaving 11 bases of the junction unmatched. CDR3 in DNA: TGTGCCAGCACCCTGGGGGGACTAGCGGGGGCAGGCTCCTACGAGCAGTACTTC. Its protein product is CASTLGGLAGAGSYEQYF.

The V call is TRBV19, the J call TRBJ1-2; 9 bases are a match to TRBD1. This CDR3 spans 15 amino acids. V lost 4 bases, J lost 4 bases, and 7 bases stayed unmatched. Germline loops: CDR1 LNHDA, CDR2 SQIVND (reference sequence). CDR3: CASSNGQGIAYGYTF. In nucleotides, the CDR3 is TGTGCCAGTAGTAACGGACAGGGGATAGCCTATGGCTACACCTTC.

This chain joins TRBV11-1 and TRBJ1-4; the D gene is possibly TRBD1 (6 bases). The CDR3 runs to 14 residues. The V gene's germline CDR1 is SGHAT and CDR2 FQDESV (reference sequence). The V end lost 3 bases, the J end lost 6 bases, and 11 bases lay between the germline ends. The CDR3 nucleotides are TGTGCCAGCAGCTTCAGTGAGGGGGATGAAAAACTGTTTTTT. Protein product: CASSFSEGDEKLFF.

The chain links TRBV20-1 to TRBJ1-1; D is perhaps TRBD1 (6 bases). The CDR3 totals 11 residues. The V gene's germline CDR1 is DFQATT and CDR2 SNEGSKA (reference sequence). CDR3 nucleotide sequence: TGCAGCACAGGGTCAAACACTGAAGCTTTCTTT. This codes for CSTGSNTEAFF.

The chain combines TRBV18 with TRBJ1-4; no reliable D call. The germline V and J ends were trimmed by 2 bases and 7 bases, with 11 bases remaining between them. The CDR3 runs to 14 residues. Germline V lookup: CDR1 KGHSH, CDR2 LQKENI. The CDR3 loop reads CASSPRVTGEKLFF. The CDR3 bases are TGTGCCAGCTCACCAAGGGTCACGGGTGAAAAACTGTTTTTT.

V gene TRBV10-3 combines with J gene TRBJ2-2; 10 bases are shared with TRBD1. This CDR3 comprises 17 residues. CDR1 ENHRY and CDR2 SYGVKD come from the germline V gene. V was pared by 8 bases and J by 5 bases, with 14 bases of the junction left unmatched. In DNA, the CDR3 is TGTGCCATCTACACGACAGGGGGCGGTACCTTGACCGGGGAGCTGTTTTTT. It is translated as CAIYTTGGGTLTGELFF.

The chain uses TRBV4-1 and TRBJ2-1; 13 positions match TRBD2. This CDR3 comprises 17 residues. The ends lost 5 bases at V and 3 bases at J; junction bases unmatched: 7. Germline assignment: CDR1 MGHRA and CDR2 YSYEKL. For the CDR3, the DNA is TGCGCCAGCAGCGGACCGGGGACTAGCGGGGACTACAATGAGCAGTTCTTC. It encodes CASSGPGTSGDYNEQFF.

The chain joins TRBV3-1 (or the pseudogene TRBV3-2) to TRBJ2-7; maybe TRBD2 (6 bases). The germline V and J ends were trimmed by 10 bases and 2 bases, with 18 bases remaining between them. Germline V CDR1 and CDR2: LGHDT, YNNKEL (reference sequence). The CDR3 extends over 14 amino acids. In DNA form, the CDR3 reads TGTGCCACCCAACGCGGGGTGGGGGCCTACGAGCAGTACTTC. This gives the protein CATQRGVGAYEQYF.

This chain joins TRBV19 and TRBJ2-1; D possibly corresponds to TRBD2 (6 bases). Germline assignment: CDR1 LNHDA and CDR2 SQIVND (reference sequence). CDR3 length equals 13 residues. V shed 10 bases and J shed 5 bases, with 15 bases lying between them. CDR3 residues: CATSEHMNNEQFF. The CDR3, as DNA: TGTGCCACTAGCGAACACATGAACAATGAGCAGTTCTTC.

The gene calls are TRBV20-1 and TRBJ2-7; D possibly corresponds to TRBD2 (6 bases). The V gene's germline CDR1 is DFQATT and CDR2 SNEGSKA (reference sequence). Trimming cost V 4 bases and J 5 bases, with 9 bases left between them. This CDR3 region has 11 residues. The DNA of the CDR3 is TGCAGTGCTACGGGAGAGAACGAGCAGTACTTC. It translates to CSATGENEQYF.

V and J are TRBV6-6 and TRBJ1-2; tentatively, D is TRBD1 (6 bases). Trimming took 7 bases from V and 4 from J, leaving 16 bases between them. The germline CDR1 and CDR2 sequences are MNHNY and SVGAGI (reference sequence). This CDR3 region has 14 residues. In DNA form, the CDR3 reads TGTGCCAGCATCTCCCCGGGGGCAAGCTATGGCTACACCTTC. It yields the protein CASISPGASYGYTF.

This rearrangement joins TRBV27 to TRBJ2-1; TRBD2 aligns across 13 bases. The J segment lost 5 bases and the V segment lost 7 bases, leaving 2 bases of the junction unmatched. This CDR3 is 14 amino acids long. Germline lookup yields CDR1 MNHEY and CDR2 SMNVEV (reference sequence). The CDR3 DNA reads TGTGCCAGCACTGGACTAGCGGGGGACAATGAGCAGTTCTTC. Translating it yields CASTGLAGDNEQFF.

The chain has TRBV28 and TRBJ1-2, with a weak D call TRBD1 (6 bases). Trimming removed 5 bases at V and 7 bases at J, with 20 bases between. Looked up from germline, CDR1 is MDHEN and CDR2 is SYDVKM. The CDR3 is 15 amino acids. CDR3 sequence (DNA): TGTGCCAGCAGTCCCCGGGGCAGGGGATCTTCTGGCTACACCTTC. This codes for CASSPRGRGSSGYTF.

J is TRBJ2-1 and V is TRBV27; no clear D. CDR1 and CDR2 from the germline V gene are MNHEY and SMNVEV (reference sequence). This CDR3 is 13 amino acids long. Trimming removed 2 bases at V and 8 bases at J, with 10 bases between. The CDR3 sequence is CASSLSSIHEQFF. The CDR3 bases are TGTGCCAGCAGTTTAAGTAGTATCCATGAGCAGTTCTTC.

CDR3 in DNA: TGTGCCAGCAGCTCCCTAGGTGGGGGGGCCACCTACAATGAGCAGTTCTTC. Protein product: CASSSLGGGATYNEQFF. This sequence joins TRBV7-2 and TRBJ2-1, with D tentatively TRBD2 (7 bases). V dropped 4 bases and J dropped 2 bases, with 18 bases sitting between them. Per the germline V gene, CDR1 is SGHTA and CDR2 is FQGNSA. The CDR3 runs to 17 residues.